This TCR beta chain is drawn from a study of spatial heterogeneity in lung cancer (dated by TCRdb to the late 2010s). Regarding the complete study: More beta-chain than alpha-chain transcripts were consistently detected, likely reflecting higher beta-chain transcript abundance. In the raw uncorrected reads, each unique combination of TCR and UMI appeared more than ten times on average. In non-small cell lung cancer, the study made a quantitative comparison of TCR alpha and beta repertoires among multiple tumor regions, matched nontumor lung and blood. The study linked features of the TCR repertoire to counts of nonsynonymous mutations, which were determined by whole-exome sequencing of tumor tissue. Both alpha and beta chains were TCR-sequenced in hundreds of tumor regions, around 65 matched nontumor lung samples and around 54 PBMC samples obtained at surgery. Findings and caveats that apply to the study as a whole: Confirming at a functional level the hypothesis that regional TCRs recognize regional mutations was considered to require additional single-cell paired TCR alpha and beta sequencing. Ubiquitous expanded tumor TCRs were found in blood more often at tumor resection than at routine follow-up.

The time point label corresponds to: sample taken at primary tumor resection. For TCR sequencing, whole RNA was extracted from tumor and nontumor lung tissue, or from cryopreserved PBMC samples, and no cell sorting was done. Donors were about 70 patients with early-stage, untreated non-small cell lung cancer from the lung TRACERx cohort. A patient was chosen for TCR sequencing only when enough RNA was available from at least two tumor regions. The method behind the library was 5' RACE. The instrument was a NextSeq 500. To allow correction of PCR and sequencing errors, the TCR library protocol tagged every TCR cDNA molecule with a unique molecular identifier. In the authors' own workflow: TCR identification, UMI-based error correction and CDR3 extraction were performed with Decombinator tools. Expanded TCRs were defined as those above a frequency of 2 per 1,000, corresponding to the top 1% of the tumor frequency distribution. Each repertoire was subsampled 100 times to 5,000 TCRs, after which Renyi diversity was computed with the R vegan package. CDR3 similarity networks were built from amino acid triplet string-kernel similarity, with CDR3s being connected when pairwise similarity was above 0.82. TCRdb trimmed public reads at Q25 via fastp, called clones via MiXCR and kept in-frame beta chains. Rows with one shared CDR3 protein collapse into an entry with the most common genes and DNA. TCRdb assigned the V and J calls; the authors' analysis was not used. Across this sample there are 82,000 or so distinct CDR3 sequences, with around 12% seen only once. The biggest ten clones account for 4.5% to 5.5% of the sample.

This clonotype was detected a few times. No antigen is known for it. No qualities accompany the bases; no much larger clone lies one base away. This material consisted of PBMCs, taken at surgery. The clonotype comes from a male donor with early-stage non-small cell lung cancer.

The CDR3 region has the sequence CASSMRDYEQYF. The DNA sequence is given as TGTGCCAGTAGTATGCGGGATTACGAGCAGTACTTC. The chain employs TRBV19 and TRBJ2-7; TRBD2 is a possible D gene, resting on 6 matching bases. Trimming costs V 3 bases and J 4 bases, and their ends lie 7 bases apart. The CDR1 and CDR2 encoded by the germline V gene (reference sequence) are LNHDA and SQIVND. The CDR3 holds 12 amino acids from the cysteine to the phenylalanine. The kept DNA is CDR3 alone, 36 bases in frame from the first base.